This T cell receptor (beta chain) was observed in a study of blood T cell repertoires in COVID-19. About the research overall: The analysed material was cDNA or gDNA that came from T cells, B-cell-depleted T cells, or PBMCs.

Per the study methods: How many nucleated cells were present was estimated from reference gene primer amplification. Generated by immunoSEQ multiplex PCR, the TCRdb table keeps only in-frame clones and is missing some. Clone size and V and J calls were adopted from that table, with D and trimming inferred from the DNA. The sample has around 280,000 clones; approximately 90% are singletons. In germline, CDR1 is MGHRA, CDR2 YSYEKL. Unmatched junction bases numbered 15, after V lost 2 bases and J lost 1 base. The CDR3 has 20 residues. Clinical history as reported by participants underpinned cohort assignment. Two negative PCRs, clearance, or symptom resolution were required of recovered Cohort 3 donors.

The source of this sequence is a woman aged 40 to 55 who had recovered from COVID-19. The material sequenced was PBMCs or T cells enriched from blood (not recorded which). This sequence joins TRBV4-1 and TRBJ2-4, with 9 bases fitting TRBD2. The DNA of the CDR3 is TGCGCCAGCAGCCAATGGGCTAGCGGGATAGGCACAAATGCCAAAAACATTCAGTACTTC. This sequence encodes CASSQWASGIGTNAKNIQYF.